The 27 T cell receptor beta chains reported below all come from one sample, sequenced in a study of Graves' ophthalmopathy and Graves' hyperthyroidism. As the template, RNA transcripts were used to amplify TCR beta CDR3 regions. HTBI-primed first-round RT-PCR preceded second-round multiplex PCR. One entry per CDR3 protein, called by TCRdb with MiXCR from the multiplex PCR reads. Found here are about 700,000 distinct CDR3 sequences, roughly two fifths of them singletons; the top ten hold 44%. The sequencing input was peripheral blood. The receptors come from an adult man with Graves' ophthalmopathy.

This clonotype came up a few times. This chain links TRBV12-3 or TRBV12-4 with TRBJ1-1; 7 bases match TRBD1. J was trimmed by 2 bases and V by 7 bases; bases with no gene match: 4. CDR3 size: 13 residues. The CDR3 protein is CASKRDSNTEAFF. CDR3 DNA: TGTGCCAGCAAAAGGGACAGCAACACTGAAGCTTTCTTT.

This clonotype appeared a single time. The chain recombines TRBV20-1 with TRBJ1-6; 7 bases map to TRBD1. The J segment lost 11 bases and the V segment lost 6 bases, leaving 7 bases of the junction unmatched. The CDR3 covers 12 residues. Germline V gene data show CDR1 as DFQATT and CDR2 as SNEGSKA (reference sequence). CDR3 residues: CSAETGRTPLHF. The CDR3 DNA reads TGCAGTGCAGAGACAGGGAGGACACCCCTCCACTTT.

This clonotype occurred a few times. The chain has TRBV4-1 and TRBJ2-7; 8 positions match TRBD2. Germline CDR1 is MGHRA and CDR2 is YSYEKL. The CDR3 spans 17 residues. V trimming: 0 bases; J trimming: 4 bases; junction bases outside the gene matches: 11. CDR3 loop: CASSQEPGGAGRYEQYF. CDR3 DNA sequence: TGCGCCAGCAGCCAAGAACCCGGGGGGGCAGGGAGGTACGAGCAGTACTTC.

This clonotype occurred many times. The V gene is TRBV7-9, the J gene TRBJ1-1, with a tentative D call TRBD1 (6 bases). The germline V gene has CDR1 SEHNR and CDR2 FQNEAQ (reference sequence). There are 16 residues in the CDR3. Trimming removed 5 bases at V and 4 bases at J, with 20 bases between. Here the CDR3 DNA reads TGTGCCAGCAGCCCAGGAGAAGTAAGGGGGAGCACTGAAGCTTTCTTT. It codes for CASSPGEVRGSTEAFF.

J is TRBJ2-6 and V is TRBV4-2; 10 positions match TRBD2. The germline V gene encodes CDR1 LGHNA and CDR2 YNFKEQ. The CDR3 sequence is 17 residues long. The V and J ends lost 5 bases and 4 bases, in that order; junction bases with no gene match: 8. In DNA, the CDR3 is TGTGCCAGCAGCTCTGTAGCGGGAGGAATGGGGGCCAACGTCCTGACTTTC. Amino acid sequence: CASSSVAGGMGANVLTF.

This clonotype was found once. The chain recombines TRBV10-3 with TRBJ1-2; D is uncertain. V was pared by 5 bases and J by 2 bases, with 15 bases between. The CDR3 totals 15 residues. Looked up from germline, CDR1 is ENHRY and CDR2 is SYGVKD. The CDR3 sequence is CAISYSIDPNYGYTF. In nucleotides, the CDR3 is TGTGCCATCAGTTACTCGATTGACCCCAACTATGGCTACACCTTC.

This clonotype was observed at least ten times. V gene TRBV2 combines with J gene TRBJ2-5, with unresolved D. The CDR3 is 11 amino acids. Germline V lookup: CDR1 SNHLY, CDR2 FYNNEI. The CDR3: CAREMRETQYF. The CDR3 DNA sequence: TGTGCTCGCGAGATGCGAGAGACCCAGTACTTC.

This rearrangement joins TRBV12-3 or TRBV12-4 to TRBJ1-5; possibly TRBD1 for D (5 bases). The CDR3 covers 15 residues. V lost 2 bases, J lost 3 bases, and 11 bases lay in between. Written as DNA, the CDR3 is TGTGCCAGCAGTTTACTTCAGGGTTTCAATCAGCCCCAGCATTTT. Amino acid sequence: CASSLLQGFNQPQHF.

This clonotype was seen many times. The CDR3 DNA is TGCGCCAGCAGCTTGGACAGGGCCGACCTACAGCCCCAGCATTTT. Translating it yields CASSLDRADLQPQHF. V gene TRBV5-1 combines with J gene TRBJ1-5, with D tentatively TRBD1 (6 bases). The CDR3 loop spans 15 amino acids. Germline assignment: CDR1 SGHRS and CDR2 YFSETQ. V lost 0 bases and J lost 7, with 14 bases in between.

The genes are TRBV2 and TRBJ1-2; perhaps TRBD1 as D (6 bases). The CDR3 runs to 14 residues. The V and J ends lost 6 bases and 7 bases respectively, with 18 bases between them. CDR1 is SNHLY and CDR2 is FYNNEI in the germline V gene. In DNA form, the CDR3 reads TGTGCCAGCAGCCAAGGAAACACAGGGCCTGGCTACACCTTC. Protein product: CASSQGNTGPGYTF.

This clonotype was observed at least ten times. The rearrangement links TRBV2 to TRBJ2-7; 10 bases are a match to TRBD2. This CDR3 contains 15 residues. Germline V gene sequence: CDR1 SNHLY, CDR2 FYNNEI. V shed 5 bases and J 0 bases; nucleotides not matched to a gene: 4. The CDR3 is CASSSLAGVSYEQYF. The CDR3 nucleotides are TGTGCCAGCAGTTCCCTAGCGGGGGTCTCCTACGAGCAGTACTTC.

This chain links TRBV5-5 with TRBJ1-1; a weak D match, TRBD1 (6 bases). This CDR3 has 15 residues. The germline V gene has CDR1 SGHKS and CDR2 YYEKEE (reference sequence). The ends were cut back, 3 bases at V and 4 bases at J, with 16 bases in the middle. In DNA, the CDR3 is TGTGCCAGCAGCTCAAATACAGGGATGGGCACTGAAGCTTTCTTT. Its protein is CASSSNTGMGTEAFF.

The V gene is TRBV7-3, the J gene TRBJ2-6, with D perhaps matching TRBD1 (6 bases). Trimming pared 5 bases from V and 1 base from J, leaving 9 bases between. Germline values: CDR1 SGHTA, CDR2 FQGTGA. There are 15 residues in the CDR3. The DNA for the CDR3 is TGTGCCAGCAGCGAGGGACAATCTGGGGCCAACGTCCTGACTTTC. It yields the protein CASSEGQSGANVLTF. The full variable domain, completed using reference TRBV7-3 and TRBJ2-6, is GAGVSQTPSNKVTEKGKYVELRCDPISGHTALYWYRQSLGQGPEFLIYFQGTGAADDSGLPNDRFFAVRPEGSVSTLKIQRTERGDSAVYLCASSEGQSGANVLTFGAGSRLTVL.

V gene TRBV6-5 combines with J gene TRBJ2-5; no clear D gene. The CDR3 spans 13 residues. Germline CDR1 and CDR2: MNHEY and SVGAGI. V lost 4 bases to trimming and J lost 5 bases, with 11 bases between them. CDR3 DNA sequence: TGTGCCAGCAGTTTATTTAAAGGGGAGACCCAGTACTTC. Protein product: CASSLFKGETQYF.

The rearrangement uses TRBV2 and TRBJ1-2; 9 nucleotides match TRBD1. The V and J ends lost 8 bases and 4 bases, in that order; junction bases with no gene match: 5. The CDR3 has 13 residues. CDR1 SNHLY and CDR2 FYNNEI come from the germline V gene. This chain's CDR3 is CASRWGQGYGYTF. Written as DNA, the CDR3 is TGTGCCAGCCGATGGGGACAGGGCTATGGCTACACCTTC.

The V and J genes are TRBV29-1 and TRBJ2-2, with D possibly being TRBD1 or TRBD2 (5 bases each). Trimming took 6 bases from V and 6 from J, leaving 14 bases between them. This CDR3 region has 13 residues. Germline V gene sequence: CDR1 SQVTM, CDR2 ANQGSEA. The CDR3 coding sequence is TGCAGCGTAGACGGAAGAGGGGCCGGGGAGCTGTTTTTT. This codes for CSVDGRGAGELFF.

This clonotype was seen a few times. The J gene is TRBJ2-2, the V gene TRBV7-9; 7 nucleotides line up with TRBD2. The trim removed 6 bases at V and 1 base at J, leaving 14 bases unmatched. CDR1 is SEHNR, CDR2 FQNEAQ, per germline (reference sequence). The CDR3 has 18 residues. CDR3 protein: CASSQTARLAVNTGELFF. CDR3 DNA: TGTGCCAGCAGTCAAACGGCCCGACTAGCAGTGAACACCGGGGAGCTGTTTTTT.

This clonotype was seen once. The chain couples TRBV10-3 to TRBJ1-3, with a weak D call TRBD1 (6 bases). Germline V gene data show CDR1 as ENHRY and CDR2 as SYGVKD. V lost 10 bases and J 1 base, leaving 17 bases between the germline ends. CDR3 length equals 15 residues. The DNA for the CDR3 is TGTGCCAGCAGAGAACAGGGTTTTTCTGGAAACACCATATATTTT. It codes for CASREQGFSGNTIYF.

Turning to this clonotype: This could be a read error, since a much larger clone is one nucleotide away. This sequence joins TRBV7-8 and TRBJ2-5; possible D gene TRBD2, 6 bases. Trimming left V 0 bases short and J 5 bases short, with 10 bases between. Germline CDR1 SGHVS, CDR2 FQNEAQ. This CDR3 spans 14 amino acids. The CDR3 reads CASSLAWRDETQYF. The CDR3 nucleotides are TGTGCCAGCAGCTTAGCGTGGCGGGACGAGACCCAGTACTTC. The full variable domain, its missing parts supplied by reference TRBV7-8 and TRBJ2-5, is GAGVSQSPRYKVAKRGQDVALRCDPISGHVSLFWYQQALGQGPEFLTYFQNEAQLDKSGLPSDRFFAERPEGSVSTLKIQRTQQEDSAVYLCASSLAWRDETQYFGPGTRLLVL.

There are a few counts of this clonotype. The chain uses TRBV12-3 or TRBV12-4 and TRBJ2-5, with 8 bases fitting TRBD1. Losses at the gene ends were 5 bases for V and 4 bases for J; bases not matched to a gene: 15. The CDR3 consists of 17 residues. CDR3 region: CASSRSTGGVLGETQYF. The CDR3 coding sequence is TGTGCCAGCAGTCGGTCCACAGGGGGTGTTCTGGGAGAGACCCAGTACTTC.

Only a few counts were recorded for this clonotype. CDR3 in DNA: TGTGCCAGCAGCTTTCGCACTAATTCACCCCTCCACTTT. Translation gives CASSFRTNSPLHF. This chain links TRBV11-2 with TRBJ1-6, with D uncertain. The CDR3 has 13 amino acids. Trimming left V 3 bases short and J 6 bases short, with 6 bases between. CDR1 is SGHAT and CDR2 is FQNNGV in the germline V gene.

This clonotype was seen a handful of times. The chain has TRBV7-9 and TRBJ2-5; 11 bases match TRBD1. CDR3 length equals 15 residues. CDR1 and CDR2 from the germline V gene are SEHNR and FQNEAQ (reference sequence). After removal of 3 bases from V and 5 bases from J, the junction contained 5 bases not matched to a gene. The CDR3 reads CASSLDRGLRETQYF. CDR3 sequence (DNA): TGTGCCAGCAGCTTGGACAGGGGGCTTCGGGAGACCCAGTACTTC.

This clonotype was observed at least ten times. An end of the junction does not agree with germline; a read error may underlie this. This chain joins TRBV7-7 and TRBJ1-5; 8 bases match TRBD1. Germline V gene sequence: CDR1 SSHAT, CDR2 FNYEAQ (reference sequence). The CDR3 covers 15 residues. The CDR3 is CASSGGQASNQPQHF. CDR3 DNA: TGTGCTAGCAGCGGGGGACAGGCCAGCAATCAGCCCCAGCATTTT.

This clonotype showed up many times. The chain's CDR3 is CASSSGTGHTEAFF. DNA for the CDR3: TGTGCCAGCAGCTCCGGGACAGGGCACACTGAAGCTTTCTTT. The chain is built from TRBV7-2 and TRBJ1-1, with TRBD1 identical over 9 bases. There are 14 residues in the CDR3. CDR1 and CDR2 from the germline V gene are SGHTA and FQGNSA. Trimming removed 4 bases from V and 3 bases from J; junction bases left unmatched: 3.

V usage is TRBV25-1 and J usage is TRBJ1-3, with a tentative D call TRBD1 (5 bases). Germline V lookup: CDR1 MGHDK, CDR2 SYGVNS. This CDR3 spans 14 amino acids. Between the trimmed V and J ends, which lost 5 bases and 4 bases, there was a span of 12 bases. The CDR3 sequence is CASSSTGVGNTIYF. CDR3 nucleotides: TGTGCCAGCAGTTCAACAGGAGTGGGAAACACCATATATTTT.

This rearrangement joins TRBV20-1 to TRBJ1-1; possible D gene TRBD1, 5 bases. Germline V gene sequence: CDR1 DFQATT, CDR2 SNEGSKA (reference sequence). Between the trimmed V and J ends, which lost 5 bases and 11 bases, there was a span of 18 bases. The length of the CDR3 is 12 residues. Here the CDR3 reads CSAPRPGTAAFF. The CDR3 region has the DNA TGCAGTGCTCCGCGGCCCGGGACCGCTGCTTTCTTT.

Of note for this clonotype: The germline gene is not matched at one end of the junction; a read error may be the cause. The chain combines TRBV5-5 with TRBJ2-5; D gene uncertain. Germline V gives CDR1 SGHKS, CDR2 YYEKEE (reference sequence). The CDR3 loop spans 15 amino acids. The CDR3 sequence is CASSQGPQDQETQYF. CDR3 DNA sequence: TGCGCCAGCAGCCAAGGGCCCCAGGACCAAGAGACCCAGTACTTC. The variable domain in full, with the rest retrieved from reference TRBV5-5 and TRBJ2-5, is DAGVTQSPTHLIKTRGQQVTLRCSPISGHKSVSWYQQVLGQGPQFIFQYYEKEERGRGNFPDRFSARQFPNYSSELNVNALLLGDSALYLCASSQGPQDQETQYFGPGTRLLVL.